These 11 T cell receptor beta chains were all obtained from the same sample, sequenced in a study of blood T cell repertoires in COVID-19. The data were produced by immunoSEQ multiplex PCR, yet TCRdb's version contains in-frame clones alone and is incomplete. This sample has just over 300,000 clones, with over 75% found just once. Sequences were obtained from PBMCs or T cells enriched from blood (not recorded which). Receptors originate from a man aged 30 to 45 who had recovered from COVID-19.

The chain recombines TRBV11-2 with TRBJ2-1; the D gene is possibly TRBD1 (6 bases). V was cut by 1 base and J by 2 bases, with 12 bases left in between. CDR3 length equals 16 residues. The germline V gene encodes CDR1 SGHAT and CDR2 FQNNGV. The CDR3, as DNA: TGTGCCAGCAGCTTAGGGGCAGGGGCCACCTACAATGAGCAGTTCTTC. Protein sequence: CASSLGAGATYNEQFF.

The chain is built from TRBV4-3 and TRBJ2-7, with 7 bases that match TRBD2. CDR1 and CDR2 from the germline V gene are LGHNA and YSLEER. The ends lost 2 bases at V and 5 bases at J; junction bases unmatched: 6. This CDR3 comprises 14 residues. CDR3 in amino acids: CASSQILAGNEQYF. In DNA form, the CDR3 reads TGCGCCAGCAGCCAAATTTTAGCGGGCAACGAGCAGTACTTC.

The rearrangement joins TRBV10-3 to TRBJ1-1, with 11 bases fitting TRBD1. This CDR3 has 16 amino acids. V shed 6 bases and J 3 bases; nucleotides not matched to a gene: 9. CDR1 and CDR2 (germline): ENHRY, SYGVKD. CDR3 amino acids: CAIRAGQGAGDTEAFF. The CDR3 DNA is TGTGCCATCAGGGCAGGACAGGGGGCTGGGGACACTGAAGCTTTCTTT.

The rearrangement links TRBV6-2 or TRBV6-3 to TRBJ2-7; D gene uncertain. V shed 2 bases and J shed 2 bases, with 25 bases lying between them. CDR1 is MNHEY and CDR2 is SVGEGT in the germline V gene. The CDR3 contains 19 residues. The chain's CDR3 is CASSYGFGLLYPPAYEQYF. The CDR3, as DNA: TGTGCCAGCAGTTACGGGTTCGGGTTACTTTATCCGCCGGCCTACGAGCAGTACTTC.

The V gene is TRBV6-4, the J gene TRBJ2-2; 8 nucleotides align to TRBD1. Germline V gene sequence: CDR1 MRHNA, CDR2 SNTAGT. This CDR3 has 15 amino acids. The V gene end was trimmed by 4 bases and the J gene end by 7 bases; junction bases not matched to a gene: 8. This chain's CDR3 is CASSVAGGAGGELFF. The CDR3 DNA follows: TGTGCCAGCAGTGTTGCAGGGGGCGCCGGCGGGGAGCTGTTTTTT.

CDR3 protein: CASSSNRGTGSINEKLFF. CDR3 coding DNA: TGTGCCAGCAGCTCCAACAGGGGGACGGGATCTATTAATGAAAAACTGTTTTTT. The chain combines TRBV7-8 with TRBJ1-4; 8 bases line up with TRBD1. After removal of 4 bases from V and 4 bases from J, the junction contained 14 bases not matched to a gene. CDR3 length: 18 residues. Germline-derived CDR1 and CDR2 are SGHVS and FQNEAQ.

J is TRBJ1-5 and V is TRBV9; the D is unclear. Trimming cost V 2 bases and J 9 bases, with 12 bases left between them. The CDR3 totals 13 residues. From germline, CDR1 is SGDLS and CDR2 YYNGEE. The CDR3 spells CASSVEGVGPQHF. The CDR3 DNA sequence: TGTGCCAGCAGCGTCGAGGGTGTGGGGCCCCAGCATTTT.

V is TRBV7-8 and J is TRBJ2-7; 11 bases match TRBD1. CDR3 size: 15 residues. Looked up from germline, CDR1 is SGHVS and CDR2 is FQNEAQ. Trimming at V came to 5 bases and at J to 3 bases, leaving 6 bases not matched to a gene. DNA for the CDR3: TGTGCCAGCAGCCGAGGGACAGGGGGGATCTACGAGCAGTACTTC. As protein: CASSRGTGGIYEQYF.

J is TRBJ2-7 and V is TRBV27, with D possibly TRBD2 on 7 matching bases. Germline loops: CDR1 MNHEY, CDR2 SMNVEV (reference sequence). V was pared by 6 bases and J by 3 bases, with 21 bases between. The CDR3 extends over 16 amino acids. CDR3 in amino acids: CASRFSLVGGLYEQYF. The CDR3 DNA is TGTGCCAGCAGATTTAGTCTGGTGGGGGGGCTCTACGAGCAGTACTTC.

This clone was counted once. The chain uses TRBV23-1 and TRBJ2-7, with D tentatively TRBD1 (5 bases). TRBV23-1 is an ORF for which the function is uncertain. This CDR3 is built from 14 residues. The V end lost 5 bases, the J end lost 3 bases, and 14 bases lay between the germline ends. CDR3 DNA: TGCGCCAGCAGTATCCAGGGTTTTATCTACGAGCAGTACTTC. Translation: CASSIQGFIYEQYF.

The rearrangement joins TRBV4-1 to TRBJ1-1, with D maybe TRBD1 (6 bases). The germline V gene encodes CDR1 MGHRA and CDR2 YSYEKL. The germline V and J ends were trimmed by 0 bases and 0 bases, with 8 bases remaining between them. The CDR3 covers 15 residues. CDR3 region: CASSQEGHLNTEAFF. CDR3 coding DNA: TGCGCCAGCAGCCAAGAGGGACACCTGAACACTGAAGCTTTCTTT.